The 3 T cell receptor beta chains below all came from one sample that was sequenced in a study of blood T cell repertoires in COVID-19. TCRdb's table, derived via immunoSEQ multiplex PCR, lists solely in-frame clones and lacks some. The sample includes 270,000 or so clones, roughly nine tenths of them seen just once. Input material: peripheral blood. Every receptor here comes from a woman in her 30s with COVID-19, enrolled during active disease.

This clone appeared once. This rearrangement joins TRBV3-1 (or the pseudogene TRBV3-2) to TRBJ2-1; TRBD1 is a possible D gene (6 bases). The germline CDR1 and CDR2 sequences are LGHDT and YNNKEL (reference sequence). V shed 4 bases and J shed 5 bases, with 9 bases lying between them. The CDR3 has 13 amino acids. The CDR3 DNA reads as TGTGCCAGCAGCCGGACAGCCCACAATGAGCAGTTCTTC. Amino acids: CASSRTAHNEQFF.

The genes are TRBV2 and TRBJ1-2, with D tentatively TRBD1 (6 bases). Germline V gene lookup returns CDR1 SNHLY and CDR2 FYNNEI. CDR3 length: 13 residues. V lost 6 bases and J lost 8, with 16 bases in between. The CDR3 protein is CASSPPNREGYTF. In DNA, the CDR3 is TGTGCCAGCAGCCCACCCAACAGGGAGGGCTACACCTTC.

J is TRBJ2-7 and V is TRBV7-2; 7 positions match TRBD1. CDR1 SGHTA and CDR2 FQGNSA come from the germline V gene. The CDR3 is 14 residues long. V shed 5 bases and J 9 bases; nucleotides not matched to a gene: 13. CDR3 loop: CASSLGTASTWQYF. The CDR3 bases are TGTGCCAGCAGCCTGGGGACAGCGAGCACGTGGCAGTACTTC.